The 30 T cell receptor beta chains below were found in one sample sequenced in a study of Ad26.COV2.S vaccination and SARS-CoV-2 variants. Treatment noted: roughly 20 received Ad26.COV2.S at low or high dose, single or two shots; about five received placebo; per-sample allocation not given. On day 63 after the first injection, vaccine and placebo recipients gave samples. The table came from immunoSEQ multiplex PCR; TCRdb's copy has only in-frame clones and leaves some out. The sample holds 410,000 or so clones, more than 80% seen once. The specimen was peripheral blood, collected in a trial of Ad26.COV2.S vaccine versus placebo. Receptors were obtained from a person between 18 and 59 years old who received the Ad26.COV2.S COVID-19 vaccine or a placebo.

The rearrangement joins TRBV2 to TRBJ1-5; the match to TRBD1 covers 7 bases. The V gene's germline CDR1 is SNHLY and CDR2 FYNNEI. The J segment lost 10 bases and the V segment lost 6 bases, leaving 6 bases of the junction unmatched. The CDR3 loop spans 12 amino acids. The CDR3, as DNA: TGTGCCAGCAGCGAGACAGGGCAACCCCAGCATTTT. Translated, it gives CASSETGQPQHF. The full variable domain, its missing parts supplied by reference TRBV2 and TRBJ1-5, is EPEVTQTPSHQVTQMGQEVILRCVPISNHLYFYWYRQILGQKVEFLVSFYNNEISEKSEIFDDQFSVERPDGSNFTLKIRSTKLEDSAMYFCASSETGQPQHFGDGTRLSIL.

The chain uses TRBV19 and TRBJ2-1; D possibly corresponds to TRBD2 (6 bases). Trimming removed 0 bases from V and 3 bases from J, with 12 bases in between. The CDR3 is 16 amino acids. Germline assignment: CDR1 LNHDA and CDR2 SQIVND (reference sequence). In DNA form, the CDR3 reads TGTGCCAGTAGTATAGATTCGGCGGGACTCTACAATGAGCAGTTCTTC. It is translated as CASSIDSAGLYNEQFF.

The genes are TRBV15 and TRBJ2-7; 14 nucleotides align to TRBD2. The V gene's germline CDR1 is LNHNV and CDR2 YYDKDF (reference sequence). The CDR3 runs to 17 residues. V dropped 2 bases and J dropped 3; count of bases not matched to a gene: 6. CDR3 nucleotide sequence: TGTGCCACCAGCAGATTCGGACTAGCGGGGGGTAACTACGAGCAGTACTTC. It codes for CATSRFGLAGGNYEQYF. The entire variable domain, with the rest obtained from reference TRBV15 and TRBJ2-7, is as follows: DAMVIQNPRYQVTQFGKPVTLSCSQTLNHNVMYWYQQKSSQAPKLLFHYYDKDFNNEADTPDNFQSRRPNTSFCFLDIRSPGLGDTAMYLCATSRFGLAGGNYEQYFGPGTRLTVT.

This clone occurred a few times. The chain links TRBV7-3 to TRBJ2-1; 9 nucleotides match TRBD1. Germline lookup yields CDR1 SGHTA and CDR2 FQGTGA. The CDR3 spans 15 residues. The trim removed 5 bases at V and 7 bases at J, leaving 9 bases unmatched. CDR3 DNA: TGTGCCAGCAGCCCGACCGGGACAGGGCGAAATGAGCAGTTCTTC. This encodes CASSPTGTGRNEQFF.

The rearrangement uses TRBV7-2 and TRBJ2-1; D gene uncertain. V lost 2 bases and J 6 bases, leaving 5 bases between the germline ends. The CDR3 covers 12 residues. The germline CDR1 and CDR2 sequences are SGHTA and FQGNSA. CDR3 residues: CASSLMSNEQFF. The DNA for the CDR3 is TGTGCCAGCAGCTTAATGTCCAATGAGCAGTTCTTC.

Worth noting for this clone: A junction boundary mismatches the germline segment, possibly from a read error. V usage is TRBV4-1 and J usage is TRBJ1-4; the D gene is possibly TRBD1 (5 bases). Germline CDR1 is MGHRA and CDR2 is YSYEKL. This CDR3 is built from 14 residues. The CDR3 sequence is CATSDSTTNEKLFF. DNA for the CDR3: TGCGCCACCAGCGACAGTACAACTAATGAAAAACTGTTTTTT.

The chain carries TRBV7-8 and TRBJ1-1; 8 bases map to TRBD1. The length of the CDR3 is 20 residues. The V and J ends lost 4 bases and 5 bases, in that order; junction bases with no gene match: 24. Germline lookup yields CDR1 SGHVS and CDR2 FQNEAQ. The CDR3 DNA is TGTGCCAGCAGCTATGAAACGGACAGGGCCTCAACCCCACCGGGGACTGAAGCTTTCTTT. The encoded protein is CASSYETDRASTPPGTEAFF. The variable domain in full, completed from reference TRBV7-8 and TRBJ1-1, reads GAGVSQSPRYKVAKRGQDVALRCDPISGHVSLFWYQQALGQGPEFLTYFQNEAQLDKSGLPSDRFFAERPEGSVSTLKIQRTQQEDSAVYLCASSYETDRASTPPGTEAFFGQGTRLTVV.

This clone was counted between two and nine times. This chain uses TRBV5-1 with TRBJ1-3; a possible D gene is TRBD1 (5 bases). The germline V and J ends were trimmed by 2 bases and 2 bases, with 11 bases remaining between them. The CDR3 is made up of 15 amino acids. Germline values: CDR1 SGHRS, CDR2 YFSETQ. CDR3 sequence (DNA): TGCGCCAGCAGCTTCGACAGAGTACCTGGAAACACCATATATTTT. It is translated as CASSFDRVPGNTIYF.

Worth noting for this clone: The same CDR3 is also encoded by other DNA sequences in this sample. J is TRBJ2-1 and V is TRBV5-1; unclear D gene. Germline V gene lookup returns CDR1 SGHRS and CDR2 YFSETQ. The V end lost 1 base, the J end lost 5 bases, and 10 bases lay between the germline ends. The CDR3 runs to 14 residues. The CDR3 region is CASSLYRGNNEQFF. The CDR3 DNA is TGCGCCAGCAGCTTGTATCGCGGAAACAATGAGCAGTTCTTC. Looking up the rest from reference TRBV5-1 and TRBJ2-1 gives the full variable domain: KAGVTQTPRYLIKTRGQQVTLSCSPISGHRSVSWYQQTPGQGLQFLFEYFSETQRNKGNFPGRFSGRQFSNSRSEMNVSTLELGDSALYLCASSLYRGNNEQFFGPGTRLTVL.

The rearrangement joins TRBV10-3 to TRBJ2-7; 8 positions match TRBD2. The junction had 9 bases not matched to a gene; V was cut back by 2 bases and J by 6 bases. Germline V gene lookup returns CDR1 ENHRY and CDR2 SYGVKD. This CDR3 is built from 15 residues. The CDR3: CAISETGSGIIEQYF. The DNA for the CDR3 is TGTGCCATCAGTGAGACGGGTAGCGGGATTATCGAGCAGTACTTC.

The chain couples TRBV6-5 to TRBJ2-1; D gene unclear. Trimming pared 5 bases from V and 3 bases from J, leaving 14 bases between. Germline loops: CDR1 MNHEY, CDR2 SVGAGI. The length of the CDR3 is 15 residues. In nucleotides, the CDR3 is TGTGCCAGCAGTCGTGCCGTAGGCGTCTACAATGAGCAGTTCTTC. Amino acid sequence: CASSRAVGVYNEQFF.

This chain joins TRBV9 and TRBJ2-2; 7 nucleotides line up with TRBD1. This CDR3 is built from 15 residues. V was clipped by 3 bases and J by 3 bases; unmatched bases: 5. CDR1 is SGDLS and CDR2 is YYNGEE in the germline V gene. DNA for the CDR3: TGTGCCAGCAGCGGACGGGACAGCCACACCGGGGAGCTGTTTTTT. Its translation is CASSGRDSHTGELFF.

The chain combines TRBV18 with TRBJ2-7, with D possibly being TRBD2 (7 bases). The germline V gene encodes CDR1 KGHSH and CDR2 LQKENI. The length of the CDR3 is 17 residues. V was cut by 3 bases and J by 6 bases, with 24 bases left in between. This chain's CDR3 is CASSPFSPGGQRGEQYF. The CDR3, as DNA: TGTGCCAGCTCACCCTTTTCCCCGGGAGGACAGAGAGGCGAGCAGTACTTC.

V gene TRBV11-2 combines with J gene TRBJ2-5; D is perhaps TRBD1 (6 bases). The CDR3 extends over 15 amino acids. Germline CDR1 SGHAT, CDR2 FQNNGV. V dropped 5 bases and J dropped 5 bases, with 18 bases sitting between them. CDR3 nucleotides: TGTGCCAGCAGCCCCCAGATTGGGGGCGGGGAGACCCAGTACTTC. It is translated as CASSPQIGGGETQYF.

V is TRBV10-3 and J is TRBJ2-3; the match to TRBD1 covers 10 bases. From germline, CDR1 is ENHRY and CDR2 SYGVKD. The CDR3 spans 18 residues. V trimming: 0 bases; J trimming: 2 bases; junction bases outside the gene matches: 8. This CDR3 reads CAISESPSTGGYTDTQYF. DNA of the CDR3: TGTGCCATCAGTGAGTCCCCGTCGACAGGGGGCTACACAGATACGCAGTATTTT.

The rearrangement links TRBV11-2 to TRBJ1-2, with D uncertain. The CDR3 loop spans 13 amino acids. Germline V lookup: CDR1 SGHAT, CDR2 FQNNGV. V was trimmed by 1 base and J by 1 base, leaving 4 bases between them. CDR3 amino acids: CASSLASNYGYTF. The DNA for the CDR3 is TGTGCCAGCAGCTTAGCCAGTAACTATGGCTACACCTTC.

V gene TRBV5-4 combines with J gene TRBJ2-7, with 11 bases lining up with TRBD2. This CDR3 region has 14 residues. The germline CDR1 and CDR2 sequences are SGHNT and YYREEE (reference sequence). V trimming: 4 bases; J trimming: 4 bases; junction bases outside the gene matches: 4. The DNA of the CDR3 is TGTGCCAGCAGCGTGACTAGCGGGAATTACGAGCAGTACTTC. Amino acid sequence: CASSVTSGNYEQYF.

The chain combines TRBV7-9 with TRBJ1-2; no firm D call. This CDR3 contains 14 residues. Trimming cost V 0 bases and J 1 base, with 6 bases left between them. Germline V CDR1 and CDR2: SEHNR, FQNEAQ (reference sequence). CDR3 sequence (DNA): TGTGCCAGCAGCTTAGCTGCGGGTAACTATGGCTACACCTTC. The encoded protein is CASSLAAGNYGYTF.

This chain links TRBV5-1 with TRBJ1-4; possibly TRBD1 for D (5 bases). The CDR3 runs to 15 residues. CDR1 is SGHRS and CDR2 is YFSETQ in the germline V gene. Trimming left V 3 bases short and J 8 bases short, with 17 bases between. DNA of the CDR3: TGCGCCAGCAGCTACGGGGCGCAAGGTAGCGAAAAACTGTTTTTT. Amino acid sequence: CASSYGAQGSEKLFF.

This clone was detected once. The V gene is TRBV6-5, the J gene TRBJ1-5; maybe TRBD1 (5 bases). V lost 8 bases, J lost 7 bases, and 21 bases lay in between. Germline V CDR1 and CDR2: MNHEY, SVGAGI. The CDR3 length is 15 residues. In nucleotides, the CDR3 is TGTGCCAGCTCCGTCTCGGTGGGGGTTTGGCAGCCCCAGCATTTT. Its translation is CASSVSVGVWQPQHF.

The gene calls are TRBV19 and TRBJ2-1, with D hard to call. Germline values: CDR1 LNHDA, CDR2 SQIVND (reference sequence). The V end lost 1 base, the J end lost 7 bases, and 11 bases lay between the germline ends. The CDR3 is 14 amino acids. DNA for the CDR3: TGTGCCAGTAGTATAGCGTCCTCTAGGAATGAGCAGTTCTTC. Translation: CASSIASSRNEQFF.

The chain combines TRBV5-6 with TRBJ2-5, with TRBD1 as a possible D gene (5 bases). Trimming stripped 2 bases from V and 1 base from J, with 9 bases between. This CDR3 is 14 amino acids long. Germline CDR1 and CDR2: SGHDT and YYEEEE. CDR3 protein: CASSFRGLQETQYF. In nucleotides, the CDR3 is TGTGCCAGCAGCTTTAGGGGTCTCCAAGAGACCCAGTACTTC.

As regards this clone: The same CDR3 also results from other DNA sequences found in this sample. For the CDR3, the DNA is TGCGCCAGCAGCCAAGGACAGGGCTCCTACGAGCAGTACTTC. Its translation: CASSQGQGSYEQYF. The chain employs TRBV4-3 and TRBJ2-7; 7 positions match TRBD1. This CDR3 region has 14 residues. Losses at the gene ends were 1 base for V and 0 bases for J; bases not matched to a gene: 0. Germline V gene lookup returns CDR1 LGHNA and CDR2 YSLEER.

This clone was seen only a few times. V usage is TRBV10-1 and J usage is TRBJ2-3, with TRBD1 as a possible D gene (6 bases). This CDR3 region has 16 residues. Germline V CDR1 and CDR2: WNHNN, SYGVQD (reference sequence). Trimming pared 8 bases from V and 0 bases from J, leaving 18 bases between. CDR3 loop: CASLDTGKVSTDTQYF. CDR3 bases: TGCGCCAGCTTAGACACAGGGAAGGTTAGCACAGATACGCAGTATTTT.

The chain combines TRBV12-3 or TRBV12-4 with TRBJ2-1; unclear D gene. There are 13 residues in the CDR3. V gave up 6 bases and J gave up 8 bases, with 14 bases separating them. The CDR3 is CASRVGGLYEQFF. The CDR3 DNA is TGTGCCAGCAGAGTGGGTGGGCTTTATGAGCAGTTCTTC.

This clone was seen once. This chain joins TRBV7-3 and TRBJ2-1, with D maybe TRBD2 (6 bases). The CDR3 has 16 residues. Germline V lookup: CDR1 SGHTA, CDR2 FQGTGA. Trimming cost V 4 bases and J 2 bases, with 15 bases left between them. CDR3 protein: CASSSNPGAPYNEQFF. The CDR3 DNA reads TGTGCCAGCAGCTCCAATCCGGGAGCGCCCTACAATGAGCAGTTCTTC. Based on the CDR3 plus reference TRBV7-3 and TRBJ2-1, the full variable domain is GAGVSQTPSNKVTEKGKYVELRCDPISGHTALYWYRQSLGQGPEFLIYFQGTGAADDSGLPNDRFFAVRPEGSVSTLKIQRTERGDSAVYLCASSSNPGAPYNEQFFGPGTRLTVL.

The CDR3 region is CAIRGMNTEAFF. CDR3 coding DNA: TGTGCCATCAGGGGAATGAACACTGAAGCTTTCTTT. V is TRBV10-3 and J is TRBJ1-1; D is undetermined. Germline V CDR1 and CDR2: ENHRY, SYGVKD. V lost 6 bases and J 0 bases, leaving 5 bases between the germline ends. The CDR3 extends over 12 amino acids.

V and J are TRBV10-3 and TRBJ2-2; TRBD2 matches at 13 bases. In germline, CDR1 is ENHRY, CDR2 SYGVKD. The CDR3 extends over 17 amino acids. V gave up 2 bases and J gave up 7 bases; unmatched junction bases: 7. Here the CDR3 DNA reads TGTGCCATCAGTGAGCTTGGACTAGCGGGAGTTGTCGGGGAGCTGTTTTTT. Residues: CAISELGLAGVVGELFF.

The V call is TRBV29-1, the J call TRBJ2-7; 8 bases fit TRBD1. The CDR3 is 16 amino acids. Germline trimming cut 1 base from V and 3 bases from J; bases unmatched to any gene: 11. Germline CDR1 SQVTM, CDR2 ANQGSEA. The CDR3 here is CSVEGGGGRGLYEQYF. The CDR3 nucleotides read TGCAGCGTTGAAGGAGGAGGCGGCAGGGGGCTCTACGAGCAGTACTTC.

The chain uses TRBV7-2 and TRBJ1-3, with D perhaps matching TRBD1 (5 bases). This CDR3 is 13 amino acids long. Germline-derived CDR1 and CDR2 are SGHTA and FQGNSA. V lost 4 bases to trimming and J lost 7 bases, with 11 bases between them. The CDR3 protein is CASSSQDRNTIYF. The CDR3 DNA reads as TGTGCCAGCAGCTCACAGGACCGGAACACCATATATTTT.